The 12 T cell receptor beta chains in this list originate from one sample, sequenced in a study of blood T cells in healthy people across ages. It was with a sample-barcoded 5' primer and a J-beta primer mix that a second PCR of roughly 7 to 12 cycles was run. One entry per CDR3 protein results from TCRdb running MiXCR on the 5' RACE reads. The data contain 550,000 to 750,000 distinct CDR3 sequences, around a fifth of them seen just once; the ten biggest clones take up approximately 3.6%. Sequenced sample: blood. Source of these receptors: a man between 65 and 85 years old in good health.

This clonotype was seen a few times. The rearrangement links TRBV5-1 to TRBJ1-6; D not certain. The CDR3 runs to 16 residues. Germline CDR1 reads SGHRS; CDR2 reads YFSETQ. V lost 4 bases to trimming and J lost 7 bases, with 18 bases between them. CDR3 loop: CASSDVRGGLNSPLHF. The CDR3 region has the DNA TGCGCCAGCAGCGACGTCCGGGGTGGTCTCAATTCACCCCTCCACTTT.

The chain carries TRBV6-6 and TRBJ2-7; 7 nucleotides agree with TRBD1. The germline V gene has CDR1 MNHNY and CDR2 SVGAGI (reference sequence). The V and J ends lost 7 bases and 3 bases, in that order; junction bases with no gene match: 9. This CDR3 has 14 amino acids. CDR3 sequence (DNA): TGTGCCAGCAACCAACAGGGGCTTTTCTACGAGCAGTACTTC. Its protein product is CASNQQGLFYEQYF.

The chain recombines TRBV5-4 with TRBJ2-5; 15 bases align to TRBD2. The DNA end favors TRBJ2-1, so the J call may be wrong. The CDR3 loop spans 17 amino acids. Germline CDR1 and CDR2: SGHNT and YYREEE (reference sequence). The CDR3 reads CASSPRGLAGGHNEQFF. CDR3 DNA: TGTGCCAGCAGCCCAAGAGGACTAGCGGGAGGGCATAATGAGCAGTTCTTC.

This clonotype was seen more than once but under ten times. The chain employs TRBV10-3 and TRBJ1-6, with D perhaps TRBD1 (5 bases). Trimming left V 3 bases short and J 6 bases short, with 15 bases between. The CDR3 spans 16 residues. Germline V gene data show CDR1 as ENHRY and CDR2 as SYGVKD. The CDR3 here is CAISEGAGRVNSPLHF. The CDR3 coding sequence is TGTGCCATCAGTGAAGGGGCAGGGCGTGTTAATTCACCCCTCCACTTT.

This clonotype was counted a few times. In DNA form, the CDR3 reads TGCAGTGCTAGAGATATGGGACTAGCGCCCAATGAGCAGTTCTTC. Translation gives CSARDMGLAPNEQFF. This chain uses TRBV20-1 with TRBJ2-1, with 10 positions matching TRBD2. CDR1 is DFQATT and CDR2 is SNEGSKA in the germline V gene (reference sequence). V lost 0 bases and J lost 6; bases outside the gene matches: 5. The CDR3 totals 15 residues.

The sample holds a few counts of this clonotype. The genes are TRBV29-1 and TRBJ1-2; no definite D call. This CDR3 comprises 12 residues. Germline assignment: CDR1 SQVTM and CDR2 ANQGSEA. Trimming cost V 4 bases and J 8 bases, with 14 bases left between them. CDR3 DNA sequence: TGCAGCGTTGGTTCCGGCGCTAGAGGCTACACCTTC. It translates to CSVGSGARGYTF.

V gene TRBV7-2 combines with J gene TRBJ2-4, with TRBD2 matching over 14 bases. CDR3 length: 20 amino acids. Unmatched junction bases numbered 13, after V lost 6 bases and J lost 0 bases. Germline V gene lookup returns CDR1 SGHTA and CDR2 FQGNSA. CDR3 sequence: CASSWGRGLAGEIAKNIQYF. CDR3 coding DNA: TGTGCCAGCAGTTGGGGCCGGGGACTAGCGGGAGAAATAGCCAAAAACATTCAGTACTTC.

The V call is TRBV9, the J call TRBJ1-2, with 10 bases aligning to TRBD1. The CDR3 covers 17 residues. V lost 4 bases and J lost 5; bases outside the gene matches: 14. CDR1 and CDR2 (germline): SGDLS, YYNGEE. DNA of the CDR3: TGTGCCAGCAGCAGCGACCGACAGGGGGCCTCGGGGTATGGCTACACCTTC. Its protein product is CASSSDRQGASGYGYTF.

There are a few counts of this clonotype. The chain carries TRBV5-1 and TRBJ2-1; tentative D call: TRBD2 (6 bases). The CDR3 contains 16 residues. The germline gives CDR1 SGHRS, CDR2 YFSETQ. Trimming shortened V by 4 bases and J by 0 bases, and 14 bases separated the two germline ends. The DNA for the CDR3 is TGCGCCAGCAGCAGCGGCGGGGTTAGCTCCTACAATGAGCAGTTCTTC. Translating it yields CASSSGGVSSYNEQFF. Based on the CDR3 plus reference TRBV5-1 and TRBJ2-1, the full variable domain is KAGVTQTPRYLIKTRGQQVTLSCSPISGHRSVSWYQQTPGQGLQFLFEYFSETQRNKGNFPGRFSGRQFSNSRSEMNVSTLELGDSALYLCASSSGGVSSYNEQFFGPGTRLTVL.

The V and J genes are TRBV7-9 and TRBJ2-1; D is possibly TRBD2 (6 bases). The CDR3 runs to 16 residues. With 6 bases removed from V and 2 bases from J, the gap between germline ends came to 17 bases. Per germline, CDR1 SEHNR and CDR2 FQNEAQ (reference sequence). CDR3 protein: CASSPPMGGTYNEQFF. The CDR3 coding sequence is TGTGCCAGCAGTCCCCCCATGGGGGGAACCTACAATGAGCAGTTCTTC.

Concerning this clonotype itself: A junction end diverges from the germline sequence, so it may reflect a read error. The chain links TRBV11-2 to TRBJ2-3; 7 positions match TRBD2. Germline V gives CDR1 SGHAT, CDR2 FQNNGV. The CDR3 runs 16 residues. CDR3: CASSFRLAVATDTQYF. The CDR3 bases are TGTGCCAGCAGCTTCCGACTAGCCGTTGCCACAGATACACAGTATTTT.

This clonotype was counted only a few times. The chain uses TRBV28 and TRBJ1-2, with TRBD1 matching 7 bases. Losses at the gene ends were 7 bases for V and 6 bases for J; bases not matched to a gene: 8. Germline V gene lookup returns CDR1 MDHEN and CDR2 SYDVKM. The CDR3 runs 13 residues. CDR3 protein: CASTMRGGDGYTF. CDR3 in DNA: TGTGCCAGCACCATGAGAGGGGGCGATGGCTACACCTTC.